The 22 T cell receptor beta chains below come from one sample, sequenced in a study of cytomegalovirus exposure and HLA in healthy donors. It was with 60 Vbeta and 13 Jbeta primers that the PCR ran. The protocol was immunoSEQ multiplex PCR, while the TCRdb copy is restricted to in-frame clones and leaves out a portion. The table records about 110,000 clones, 73% of them present only once. The source material was PBMCs. The receptor set was obtained from a man in his forties in good health and CMV-seronegative.

The CDR3 is CASSGGAGEKLFF. CDR3 coding DNA: TGTGCCAGCTCAGGGGGCGCGGGTGAAAAACTGTTTTTT. This chain connects TRBV19 to TRBJ1-4; 8 bases are shared with TRBD1. Germline V lookup: CDR1 LNHDA, CDR2 SQIVND (reference sequence). This CDR3 comprises 13 residues. V gave up 9 bases and J gave up 7 bases; unmatched junction bases: 7.

The chain has TRBV9 and TRBJ1-2; 7 bases agree with TRBD1. From germline, CDR1 is SGDLS and CDR2 YYNGEE. This CDR3 has 13 amino acids. The J segment lost 4 bases and the V segment lost 4 bases, leaving 4 bases of the junction unmatched. Written as DNA, the CDR3 is TGTGCCAGCAGCCCCCGACAGGGCTATGGCTACACCTTC. Encoded protein: CASSPRQGYGYTF.

The rearrangement uses TRBV5-1 and TRBJ1-1; D is ambiguous. Trimming removed 0 bases from V and 0 bases from J, with 9 bases in between. Per germline, CDR1 SGHRS and CDR2 YFSETQ. The CDR3 sequence is 15 residues long. The CDR3 is CASSLGQRMNTEAFF. CDR3 nucleotide sequence: TGCGCCAGCAGCTTGGGGCAGCGCATGAACACTGAAGCTTTCTTT.

The rearrangement links TRBV7-6 to TRBJ1-3; D gene unclear. V lost 3 bases and J 0 bases, leaving 6 bases between the germline ends. The CDR3 totals 14 residues. Germline assignment: CDR1 SGHVS and CDR2 FNYEAQ. The chain's CDR3 is CASSFSSSGNTIYF. In nucleotides, the CDR3 is TGTGCCAGCAGCTTTTCGAGCTCTGGAAACACCATATATTTT.

This chain connects TRBV7-9 to TRBJ2-7; the D gene is possibly TRBD2 (6 bases). V was shortened by 2 bases and J by 1 base, with 12 bases between the two germline ends. Germline values: CDR1 SEHNR, CDR2 FQNEAQ (reference sequence). CDR3 length equals 15 residues. The CDR3 nucleotides are TGTGCCAGCAGCTTAACAACTAGCTGGTCCTACGAGCAGTACTTC. It encodes CASSLTTSWSYEQYF. The full variable domain, rest sourced from reference TRBV7-9 and TRBJ2-7, is DTGVSQNPRHKITKRGQNVTFRCDPISEHNRLYWYRQTLGQGPEFLTYFQNEAQLEKSRLLSDRFSAERPKGSFSTLEIQRTEQGDSAMYLCASSLTTSWSYEQYFGPGTRLTVT.

Only one count was recorded for this clone. Other DNA variants within this sample encode the same CDR3. The chain recombines TRBV4-1 with TRBJ1-1; 7 bases are a match to TRBD1. The V and J ends lost 4 bases and 4 bases, in that order; junction bases with no gene match: 15. Germline V gives CDR1 MGHRA, CDR2 YSYEKL. This CDR3 spans 17 amino acids. For the CDR3, the DNA is TGCGCCAGCAGCCTCCCGGCAGGGGGTGGTGTCGGCACTGAAGCTTTCTTT. This gives the protein CASSLPAGGGVGTEAFF.

The V gene is TRBV5-4, the J gene TRBJ2-3, with 8 nucleotides matching TRBD2. CDR3 length equals 16 residues. Germline trimming cut 3 bases from V and 6 bases from J; bases unmatched to any gene: 12. Germline CDR1 SGHNT, CDR2 YYREEE (reference sequence). The CDR3 is CASSSPGTSISDTQYF. In DNA form, the CDR3 reads TGTGCCAGCAGCTCCCCTGGGACTAGTATTAGCGATACGCAGTATTTT.

The chain carries TRBV6-5 and TRBJ2-7; 9 bases align to TRBD1. The CDR3 runs to 14 residues. The V gene end was trimmed by 0 bases and the J gene end by 6 bases; junction bases not matched to a gene: 3. Germline CDR1 and CDR2: MNHEY and SVGAGI. The CDR3 DNA follows: TGTGCCAGCAGTTACTCAGGGACAGGGTCCGAGCAGTACTTC. The encoded protein is CASSYSGTGSEQYF.

V usage is TRBV11-2 and J usage is TRBJ1-3; tentatively, D is TRBD1 (5 bases). Trimming cost V 2 bases and J 4 bases, with 12 bases left between them. The CDR3 is 15 residues long. In germline, CDR1 is SGHAT, CDR2 FQNNGV. CDR3 region: CASSLMGQEGNTIYF. Here the CDR3 DNA reads TGTGCCAGCAGCTTAATGGGGCAGGAGGGAAACACCATATATTTT.

The chain employs TRBV6-1 and TRBJ1-3, with D hard to call. The CDR3 consists of 15 residues. In germline, CDR1 is MNHNS, CDR2 SASEGT. V lost 2 bases, J lost 0 bases, and 8 bases lay in between. The CDR3 loop reads CASSERLRSGNTIYF. The CDR3 DNA is TGTGCCAGCAGTGAACGACTACGCTCTGGAAACACCATATATTTT.

The chain recombines TRBV7-9 with TRBJ2-7; 9 nucleotides line up with TRBD2. The V segment lost 4 bases and the J segment 6 bases; nucleotides outside the gene matches: 1. Germline V lookup: CDR1 SEHNR, CDR2 FQNEAQ (reference sequence). The CDR3 loop spans 12 amino acids. The CDR3 sequence is CASSSGLAEQYF. DNA of the CDR3: TGTGCCAGCAGCTCGGGACTAGCCGAGCAGTACTTC.

The table lists this clone with a few counts. The chain joins TRBV2 to TRBJ1-1; the D gene is possibly TRBD1 (6 bases). CDR3 length: 13 amino acids. Trimming took 8 bases from V and 2 from J, leaving 12 bases between them. Germline lookup yields CDR1 SNHLY and CDR2 FYNNEI. CDR3 DNA sequence: TGTGCCAGCTCCGGACAGTTAAACACTGAAGCTTTCTTT. It encodes CASSGQLNTEAFF.

The V call is TRBV7-8, the J call TRBJ1-2; D is perhaps TRBD1 (5 bases). V was trimmed by 1 base and J by 5 bases, leaving 14 bases between them. CDR1 SGHVS and CDR2 FQNEAQ come from the germline V gene. The CDR3 is made up of 15 amino acids. Written as DNA, the CDR3 is TGTGCCAGCAGCTTAGATGGGAGGGGATCGTATGGCTACACCTTC. Its translation: CASSLDGRGSYGYTF.

The chain couples TRBV7-6 to TRBJ1-2; D not certain. V was trimmed by 1 base and J by 6 bases, leaving 6 bases between them. Germline assignment: CDR1 SGHVS and CDR2 FNYEAQ. CDR3 length: 12 residues. CDR3 sequence: CASSLGLDGYTF. DNA of the CDR3: TGTGCCAGCAGCTTAGGGCTGGATGGCTACACCTTC.

The chain uses TRBV27 and TRBJ1-6; 8 bases are shared with TRBD1. V shed 6 bases, J shed 7 bases, and the junction held 8 bases outside the gene matches. From germline, CDR1 is MNHEY and CDR2 SMNVEV (reference sequence). The CDR3 is made up of 15 amino acids. For the CDR3, the DNA is TGTGCCAGCAGACCTCTGGACAGGGTCAATTCACCCCTCCACTTT. Its protein product is CASRPLDRVNSPLHF.

The chain uses TRBV19 and TRBJ2-1; TRBD2 aligns across 8 bases. The germline V gene has CDR1 LNHDA and CDR2 SQIVND (reference sequence). The CDR3 is 16 residues long. The V gene end was trimmed by 5 bases and the J gene end by 2 bases; junction bases not matched to a gene: 8. The CDR3 sequence is CASSPLQRGTYNEQFF. CDR3 coding DNA: TGTGCCAGTAGTCCCCTCCAGCGGGGGACCTACAATGAGCAGTTCTTC.

The rearrangement uses TRBV5-1 and TRBJ2-5, with D uncertain. Germline CDR1 SGHRS, CDR2 YFSETQ. The ends were cut back, 1 base at V and 3 bases at J, with 4 bases in the middle. The length of the CDR3 is 12 residues. CDR3 sequence (DNA): TGCGCCAGCAGCTTGTCAAAAGAGACCCAGTACTTC. Amino acids: CASSLSKETQYF.

The V call is TRBV4-2, the J call TRBJ2-7, with 8 nucleotides matching TRBD1. V dropped 6 bases and J dropped 10; count of bases not matched to a gene: 8. The germline gives CDR1 LGHNA, CDR2 YNFKEQ. The CDR3 length is 12 residues. The CDR3 nucleotides read TGTGCCAGCAGTCGGGACAGGAACCCTCAGTACTTC. Encoded protein: CASSRDRNPQYF.

The chain carries TRBV7-9 and TRBJ2-5; D is possibly TRBD2 (5 bases). Trimming removed 11 bases at V and 2 bases at J, with 24 bases between. The CDR3 contains 16 residues. The germline CDR1 and CDR2 sequences are SEHNR and FQNEAQ (reference sequence). Here the CDR3 DNA reads TGTGCCGTCCACTCGTGGGTCGAGGGTTGGCAAGAGACCCAGTACTTC. It yields the protein CAVHSWVEGWQETQYF. Looking up the rest from reference TRBV7-9 and TRBJ2-5 gives the full variable domain: DTGVSQNPRHKITKRGQNVTFRCDPISEHNRLYWYRQTLGQGPEFLTYFQNEAQLEKSRLLSDRFSAERPKGSFSTLEIQRTEQGDSAMYLCAVHSWVEGWQETQYFGPGTRLLVL.

With regard to this clone: Other DNA sequences within the sample encode an identical CDR3. The J gene is TRBJ2-7, the V gene TRBV7-2, with a possible D match to TRBD2 (5 bases). The CDR3 totals 14 residues. The germline V gene encodes CDR1 SGHTA and CDR2 FQGNSA. Deletions cut 1 base from V and 1 base from J, with 8 bases between. In nucleotides, the CDR3 is TGTGCCAGCAGCTTAGGAGGGCCTTCCTACGAGCAGTACTTC. Protein: CASSLGGPSYEQYF.

The chain joins TRBV6-5 to TRBJ2-1; D is unclear. CDR1 and CDR2 from the germline V gene are MNHEY and SVGAGI. V was shortened by 0 bases and J by 1 base, with 7 bases between the two germline ends. CDR3 size: 15 residues. Here the CDR3 reads CASSYSAQSYNEQFF. The CDR3 DNA reads TGTGCCAGCAGTTACTCCGCACAATCCTACAATGAGCAGTTCTTC.

The J gene is TRBJ1-1, the V gene TRBV19; D is possibly TRBD1 (6 bases). The V gene's germline CDR1 is LNHDA and CDR2 SQIVND (reference sequence). CDR3 length equals 14 residues. V gave up 6 bases and J gave up 1 base, with 12 bases separating them. The CDR3 reads CASSTGLGNTEAFF. The CDR3 DNA follows: TGTGCCAGTAGCACAGGGCTGGGGAACACTGAAGCTTTCTTT.